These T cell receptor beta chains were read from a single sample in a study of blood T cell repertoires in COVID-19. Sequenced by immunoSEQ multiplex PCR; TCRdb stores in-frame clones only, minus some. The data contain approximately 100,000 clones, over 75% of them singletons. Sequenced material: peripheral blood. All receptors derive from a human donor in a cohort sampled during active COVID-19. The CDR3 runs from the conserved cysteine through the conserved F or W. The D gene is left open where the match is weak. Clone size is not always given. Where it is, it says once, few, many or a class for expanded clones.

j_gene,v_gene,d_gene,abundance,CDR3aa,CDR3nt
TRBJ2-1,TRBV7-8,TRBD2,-,CASSPWIGEGLNEQFF,TGTGCCAGCAGCCCCTGGATAGGGGAGGGCCTCAATGAGCAGTTCTTC
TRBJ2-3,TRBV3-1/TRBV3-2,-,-,CASSQDPAADTDTQYF,TGTGCCAGCAGCCAAGACCCAGCGGCGGACACAGATACGCAGTATTTT
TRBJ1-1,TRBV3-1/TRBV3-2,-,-,CASSQGGNTEAFF,TGTGCCAGCAGCCAAGGAGGGAACACTGAAGCTTTCTTT
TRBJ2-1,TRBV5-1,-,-,CASSSALSGNEQFF,TGCGCCAGCAGCTCCGCCCTAAGCGGGAATGAGCAGTTCTTC
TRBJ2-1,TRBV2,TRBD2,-,CASRTTSGASNEQFF,TGTGCCAGCAGGACCACTAGCGGGGCCTCCAATGAGCAGTTCTTC
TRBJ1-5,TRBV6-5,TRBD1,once,CASRKDRGNNQPQHF,TGTGCCAGCAGGAAGGACAGGGGAAACAATCAGCCCCAGCATTTT
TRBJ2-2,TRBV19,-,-,CASSTQLLNTGELFF,TGTGCCAGTAGTACACAGCTATTGAACACCGGGGAGCTGTTTTTT
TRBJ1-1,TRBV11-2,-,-,CASSSGLWITEAFF,TGTGCCAGCAGCTCAGGGTTGTGGATCACTGAAGCTTTCTTT
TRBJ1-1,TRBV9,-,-,CASSVEAGANTEAFF,TGTGCCAGCAGCGTAGAGGCAGGGGCGAACACTGAAGCTTTCTTT
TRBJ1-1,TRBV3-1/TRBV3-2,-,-,CASSQDYVTGFPEAFF,TGTGCCAGCAGCCAAGATTACGTAACAGGGTTTCCTGAAGCTTTCTTT
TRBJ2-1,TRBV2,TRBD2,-,CATYIRTSGKEEFF,TGTGCCACCTATATTAGGACTAGCGGAAAAGAGGAGTTCTTC
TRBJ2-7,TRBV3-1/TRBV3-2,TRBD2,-,CASSLAGDGVYEQYF,TGTGCCAGCAGCCTAGCGGGAGACGGGGTCTACGAGCAGTACTTC
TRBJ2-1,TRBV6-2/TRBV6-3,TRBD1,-,CASSWQGQRDNEQFF,TGTGCCAGCAGCTGGCAGGGACAGCGAGACAATGAGCAGTTCTTC
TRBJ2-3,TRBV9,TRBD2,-,CASSVEPSGGLTDTQYF,TGTGCCAGCAGCGTAGAGCCTAGCGGGGGACTCACAGATACGCAGTATTTT
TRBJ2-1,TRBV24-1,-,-,CATSGSFEQFF,TGTGCCACCAGTGGTAGTTTTGAGCAGTTCTTC
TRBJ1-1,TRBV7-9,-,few,CASVRWEWGTEAFF,TGTGCCAGCGTACGGTGGGAGTGGGGCACTGAAGCTTTCTTT
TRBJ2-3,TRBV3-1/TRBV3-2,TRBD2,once,CASSQDIAGGDTQYF,TGTGCCAGCAGCCAAGACATAGCGGGAGGGGATACGCAGTATTTT
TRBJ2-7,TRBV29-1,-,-,CSAPRGYYEQYF,TGCAGCGCTCCGAGGGGGTACTACGAGCAGTACTTC
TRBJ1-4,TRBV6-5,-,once,CASSYGQFNEKLFF,TGTGCCAGCAGTTACGGGCAGTTTAATGAAAAACTGTTTTTT
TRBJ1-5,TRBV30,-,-,CAWSEEGLRPQHF,TGTGCCTGGAGTGAGGAGGGCCTGAGGCCCCAGCATTTT
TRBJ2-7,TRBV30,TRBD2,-,CAWSLGPGLAPQEQYF,TGTGCCTGGAGCCTAGGGCCGGGACTAGCCCCGCAGGAGCAGTACTTC
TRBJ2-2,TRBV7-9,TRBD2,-,CASSLGGLAGELFF,TGTGCCAGCAGCTTAGGTGGACTAGCGGGGGAGCTGTTTTTT
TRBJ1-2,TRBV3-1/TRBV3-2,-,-,CASSQDNF,TGTGCCAGCAGCCAAGATAACTTC
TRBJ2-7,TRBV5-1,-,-,CASSLDSRQEQYF,TGCGCCAGCAGCTTGGACAGCCGTCAGGAGCAGTACTTC
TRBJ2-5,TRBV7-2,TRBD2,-,CASSLQRGETQYF,TGTGCCAGCAGCTTGCAGCGGGGGGAGACCCAGTACTTC
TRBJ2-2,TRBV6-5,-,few,CASNGGDTGELFF,TGTGCCAGCAACGGCGGGGACACCGGGGAGCTGTTTTTT
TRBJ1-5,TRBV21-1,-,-,CASSIAGTGSPNQPQHF,TGTGCCAGCAGCATTGCCGGGACAGGGAGTCCCAATCAGCCCCAGCATTTT
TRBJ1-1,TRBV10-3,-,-,CAISDRNTEAFF,TGTGCCATCAGTGACAGGAACACTGAAGCTTTCTTT
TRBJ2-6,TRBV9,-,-,CASSVGATGANVLTF,TGTGCCAGCAGCGTAGGGGCCACTGGGGCCAACGTCCTGACTTTC
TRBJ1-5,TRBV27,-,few,CASSFGQRNQPQHF,TGTGCCAGCAGTTTTGGGCAGCGCAATCAGCCCCAGCATTTT
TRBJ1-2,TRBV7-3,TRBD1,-,CASSPTGDSYGYTF,TGTGCCAGCAGCCCTACCGGGGACAGCTATGGCTACACCTTC
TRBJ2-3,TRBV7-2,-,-,CASSTGTDTQYF,TGTGCCAGCAGCACAGGCACAGATACGCAGTATTTT
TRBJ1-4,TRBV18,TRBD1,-,CASSPRQGGREKLFF,TGTGCCAGCTCACCACGACAGGGAGGACGTGAAAAACTGTTTTTT
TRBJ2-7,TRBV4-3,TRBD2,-,CASSQEPGRGEQYF,TGCGCCAGCAGCCAAGAGCCGGGGAGGGGCGAGCAGTACTTC
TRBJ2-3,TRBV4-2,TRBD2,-,CASSQDFRLAGPDTQYF,TGTGCCAGCAGCCAAGATTTCCGGCTAGCGGGTCCAGATACGCAGTATTTT
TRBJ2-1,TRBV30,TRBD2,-,CAWKTSGGQFF,TGTGCCTGGAAAACTAGCGGGGGGCAGTTCTTC
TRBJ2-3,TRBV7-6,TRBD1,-,CASSLGTASITDTQYF,TGTGCCAGCAGCTTGGGGACAGCAAGCATTACAGATACGCAGTATTTT
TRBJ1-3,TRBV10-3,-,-,CASRSIGAGNTIYF,TGTGCCTCCCGGTCCATCGGGGCTGGAAACACCATATATTTT
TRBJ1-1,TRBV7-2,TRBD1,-,CASSPPGGQGASEAFF,TGTGCCAGCAGCCCACCCGGGGGACAGGGGGCGAGTGAAGCTTTCTTT
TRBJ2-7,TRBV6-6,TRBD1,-,CASGRDRDYEQYF,TGTGCCAGCGGCCGGGACAGGGACTACGAGCAGTACTTC
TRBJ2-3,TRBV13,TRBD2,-,CASSLRFAGASTDTQYF,TGTGCCAGCAGCTTACGGTTCGCGGGAGCTAGCACAGATACGCAGTATTTT
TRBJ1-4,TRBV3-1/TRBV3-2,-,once,CASSAHGGGRGSTNEKLFF,TGTGCCAGCAGCGCCCATGGCGGGGGACGAGGATCAACTAATGAAAAACTGTTTTTT
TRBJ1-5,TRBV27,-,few,CASRRDPRGQPQHF,TGTGCCAGCAGGCGAGACCCTAGGGGTCAGCCCCAGCATTTT
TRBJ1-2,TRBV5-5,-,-,CASSLKTGSTRSVTF,TGTGCCAGCAGCTTGAAAACAGGGTCCACCCGATCTGTCACCTTC
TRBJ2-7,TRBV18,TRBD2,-,CASSDGAGGTYEQYF,TGTGCCAGCTCAGACGGGGCGGGAGGAACCTACGAGCAGTACTTC
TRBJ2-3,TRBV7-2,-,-,CASSLFVWEGEGTDTQYF,TGTGCCAGCAGCTTATTTGTTTGGGAGGGGGAGGGCACAGATACGCAGTATTTT
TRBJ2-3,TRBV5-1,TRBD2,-,CASSLEVAGGPDTQYF,TGCGCCAGCAGCTTAGAGGTAGCGGGAGGCCCAGATACGCAGTATTTT
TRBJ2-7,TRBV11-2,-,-,CASSSPRGISSYEQYF,TGTGCCAGCAGCTCACCGCGAGGGATTAGCTCCTACGAGCAGTACTTC
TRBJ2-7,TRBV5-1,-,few,CASMNGRGPRDYEQYF,TGCGCCAGCATGAACGGTAGGGGCCCTCGAGATTACGAGCAGTACTTC
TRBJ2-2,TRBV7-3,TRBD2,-,CASSQPSGNTGELFF,TGTGCCAGCAGCCAACCTAGCGGGAACACCGGGGAGCTGTTTTTT
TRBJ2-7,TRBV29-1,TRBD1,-,CSVVDRVFEQYF,TGCAGCGTTGTGGACAGGGTGTTCGAGCAGTACTTC
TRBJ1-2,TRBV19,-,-,CASTSSGKGYTF,TGTGCCAGTACCTCCTCCGGGAAGGGCTACACCTTC
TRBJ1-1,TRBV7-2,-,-,CASSFVGGNTEAFF,TGTGCCAGCAGCTTCGTGGGGGGGAACACTGAAGCTTTCTTT